These 12 T cell receptor beta chains were all obtained from the same sample, sequenced in a study of regulatory T cells in long-lasting Graves disease. Documented time point: newly diagnosed GD, antithyroid drugs for less than 3 months. The TCR library was prepared using RNA isolated from PBMCs. According to the study, TCR beta libraries were built with iRepertoire HTBI primers and CDR3-region Arm-PCR. TCRdb processed the multiplex PCR reads anew with MiXCR; each CDR3 protein has one entry. The sample includes some 500,000 distinct CDR3 sequences, roughly 16% seen only once; the top ten take roughly 25%. These records were also assigned to another study, of T cells in Graves' hyperthyroidism and ophthalmopathy.

The source material was peripheral blood mononuclear cells (PBMCs), sampled at new diagnosis, from a patient treated with antithyroid drugs. These receptors were taken from a woman aged 35 to 59 with Graves disease.

This clonotype was observed at least ten times. The chain couples TRBV3-1 to TRBJ2-7; maybe TRBD2 (6 bases). Germline values: CDR1 LGHDT, CDR2 YNNKEL (reference sequence). The ends were cut back, 8 bases at V and 5 bases at J, with 16 bases in the middle. The CDR3 length is 13 residues. CDR3 protein: CASWTEGINEQYF. The CDR3 nucleotides are TGTGCCAGCTGGACGGAGGGGATAAACGAGCAGTACTTC.

V gene TRBV20-1 combines with J gene TRBJ2-7; TRBD1 aligns across 11 bases. The CDR3 consists of 14 residues. CDR1 and CDR2 (germline): DFQATT, SNEGSKA (reference sequence). V shed 5 bases and J 0 bases; nucleotides not matched to a gene: 3. This chain's CDR3 is CSAYGQGASYEQYF. The DNA for the CDR3 is TGCAGTGCTTATGGACAGGGGGCCTCCTACGAGCAGTACTTC.

The table lists this clonotype with many counts. The V and J genes are TRBV6-1 and TRBJ2-3; TRBD2 aligns across 16 bases. V was clipped by 8 bases and J by 1 base; unmatched bases: 6. The CDR3 covers 17 residues. The germline gives CDR1 MNHNS, CDR2 SASEGT. CDR3 residues: CASQGTSGGGGTDTQYF. Here the CDR3 DNA reads TGTGCCAGCCAGGGGACTAGCGGGGGGGGAGGCACAGATACGCAGTATTTT.

The chain is built from TRBV10-3 and TRBJ1-3, with 7 bases that match TRBD1. The germline V gene encodes CDR1 ENHRY and CDR2 SYGVKD. This CDR3 contains 15 residues. V lost 0 bases and J lost 4; bases outside the gene matches: 3. CDR3 DNA: TGTGCCATCAGTGAGTCCGGGACAGTAGGAAACACCATATATTTT. It yields the protein CAISESGTVGNTIYF.

This clonotype was counted ten times or more. The J gene is TRBJ2-2, the V gene TRBV18; D might be TRBD1 (6 bases). Germline V gene sequence: CDR1 KGHSH, CDR2 LQKENI. This CDR3 comprises 16 residues. Trimming cost V 5 bases and J 1 base, with 14 bases left between them. The CDR3 region is CASSNQGTKNTGELFF. The CDR3, as DNA: TGTGCCAGCTCAAACCAGGGGACAAAGAACACCGGGGAGCTGTTTTTT.

The rearrangement links TRBV12-3 or TRBV12-4 to TRBJ1-3, with D unclear. V was pared by 1 base and J by 1 base, with 11 bases between. This CDR3 region has 16 residues. CDR3 loop: CASSLGRADSGNTIYF. DNA of the CDR3: TGTGCCAGCAGTTTAGGACGGGCGGATTCTGGAAACACCATATATTTT.

This clonotype has ten or more counts. The rearrangement joins TRBV7-6 to TRBJ1-3; D unclear. Looked up from germline, CDR1 is SGHVS and CDR2 is FNYEAQ. V was shortened by 0 bases and J by 0 bases, with 12 bases between the two germline ends. The CDR3 length is 17 residues. The chain's CDR3 is CASSLAVKGASGNTIYF. The CDR3 coding sequence is TGTGCCAGCAGCTTAGCGGTGAAGGGTGCCTCTGGAAACACCATATATTTT.

The sample holds a few counts of this clonotype. The chain carries TRBV9 and TRBJ2-3, with D possibly being TRBD1 or TRBD2 (7 bases each). V lost 0 bases to trimming and J lost 1 base, with 24 bases between them. This CDR3 is built from 20 residues. Germline values: CDR1 SGDLS, CDR2 YYNGEE. Here the CDR3 reads CASSVGGGGQPRSGTDTQYF. The CDR3 DNA follows: TGTGCCAGCAGCGTAGGGGGGGGGGGACAGCCTAGATCGGGCACAGATACGCAGTATTTT. Variable domain in full (rest from reference TRBV9 and TRBJ2-3): DSGVTQTPKHLITATGQRVTLRCSPRSGDLSVYWYQQSLDQGLQFLIQYYNGEERAKGNILERFSAQQFPDLHSELNLSSLELGDSALYFCASSVGGGGQPRSGTDTQYFGPGTRLTVL.

Ten or more counts support this clonotype. The chain links TRBV12-3 or TRBV12-4 to TRBJ2-3, with a tentative D call TRBD2 (6 bases). V dropped 0 bases and J dropped 6 bases, with 13 bases sitting between them. The CDR3 length is 15 residues. The CDR3 DNA follows: TGTGCCAGCAGTTTAGCGGGAACTAGCTCGGATACGCAGTATTTT. It specifies CASSLAGTSSDTQYF.

This clonotype was seen at least ten times. The chain joins TRBV11-2 to TRBJ1-1; 10 bases align to TRBD1. The V gene's germline CDR1 is SGHAT and CDR2 FQNNGV. The ends lost 2 bases at V and 4 bases at J; junction bases unmatched: 4. This CDR3 comprises 15 residues. The CDR3 DNA reads as TGTGCCAGCAGCTTATCGACAGGGGGCGGCACTGAAGCTTTCTTT. It specifies CASSLSTGGGTEAFF.

This clonotype was observed at least ten times. V usage is TRBV20-1 and J usage is TRBJ1-1, with 7 positions matching TRBD1. Looked up from germline, CDR1 is DFQATT and CDR2 is SNEGSKA (reference sequence). The J segment lost 5 bases and the V segment lost 5 bases, leaving 5 bases of the junction unmatched. The CDR3 spans 12 residues. The CDR3 is CSAVTGMTEAFF. The CDR3 DNA reads TGCAGTGCTGTGACAGGGATGACTGAAGCTTTCTTT.

This clonotype was observed at least ten times. The rearrangement uses TRBV28 and TRBJ2-3; TRBD2 aligns across 9 bases. The trim removed 3 bases at V and 4 bases at J, leaving 11 bases unmatched. Germline loops: CDR1 MDHEN, CDR2 SYDVKM. The CDR3 loop spans 17 amino acids. The CDR3 sequence is CASSFYPAAGGADTQYF. For the CDR3, the DNA is TGTGCCAGCAGTTTTTACCCCGCGGCGGGGGGGGCAGATACGCAGTATTTT.